A single TCR beta chain is shown here with its context. The data derive from a study of blood T cell repertoires in COVID-19. Study-level background: From the United States, Italy and Spain came samples of acute and convalescent COVID-19. T cells, B-cell-depleted T cells, or PBMCs provided the cDNA or gDNA that served as material.

Authors' analysis steps: Amplification of reference gene primers was used by the study to estimate nucleated cell counts. Clones were read by immunoSEQ multiplex PCR, and TCRdb kept only the in-frame ones, dropping some. The DNA was the basis for D and trimming; V, J and clone size are from that table. The table has about 200,000 clones, 82% seen once. The V gene end was trimmed by 5 bases and the J gene end by 2 bases; junction bases not matched to a gene: 5. The CDR3 has 14 residues. CDR1 is SGHTA, CDR2 FQGNSA, per germline. The V call is TRBV7-2, the J call TRBJ2-7; 8 nucleotides match TRBD1. Sequencing input: PBMCs or T cells enriched from blood (not recorded which). The origin of this receptor is a woman aged 60 to 75 with acute COVID-19. CDR3 DNA: TGTGCCAGCAGCCCACGACAGGGGACCTACGAGCAGTACTTC. Residues: CASSPRQGTYEQYF.